This entry lists 16 T cell receptor beta chains sequenced from one sample in a study of cytomegalovirus exposure and HLA in healthy donors. The PCR made use of 60 Vbeta and 13 Jbeta primers. Some clones are missing from TCRdb's copy, which holds only in-frame ones; the method was immunoSEQ multiplex PCR. The sample records about 130,000 clones, approximately 78% being singletons. Sequencing was carried out using PBMCs. These receptors all come from a female donor in good health and CMV-seronegative.

The rearrangement uses TRBV5-4 and TRBJ2-7, with D perhaps matching TRBD1 (5 bases). Germline loops: CDR1 SGHNT, CDR2 YYREEE (reference sequence). CDR3 length equals 15 residues. With 4 bases removed from V and 2 bases from J, the gap between germline ends came to 16 bases. Written as DNA, the CDR3 is TGTGCCAGCAGCCTCTCGGCAGGGCCCCCCTACGAGCAGTACTTC. Its protein is CASSLSAGPPYEQYF.

This rearrangement joins TRBV27 to TRBJ2-7; 9 positions agree with TRBD1. CDR1 MNHEY and CDR2 SMNVEV come from the germline V gene (reference sequence). V was clipped by 6 bases and J by 3 bases; unmatched bases: 6. CDR3 length: 14 residues. For the CDR3, the DNA is TGTGCCAGCAGCCCTGGACAGGGGTACTACGAGCAGTACTTC. This codes for CASSPGQGYYEQYF.

The gene calls are TRBV4-2 and TRBJ1-5; perhaps TRBD1 as D (5 bases). This CDR3 comprises 16 residues. With 1 base removed from V and 3 bases from J, the gap between germline ends came to 13 bases. Germline V lookup: CDR1 LGHNA, CDR2 YNFKEQ. CDR3 amino acids: CASSQGFDSFNQPQHF. The CDR3 DNA sequence: TGTGCCAGCAGCCAAGGGTTCGACAGCTTCAATCAGCCCCAGCATTTT.

The chain has TRBV28 and TRBJ1-3; D gene unclear. V dropped 3 bases and J dropped 0 bases, with 9 bases sitting between them. This CDR3 spans 15 amino acids. Looked up from germline, CDR1 is MDHEN and CDR2 is SYDVKM. For the CDR3, the DNA is TGTGCCAGCAGTTTGGGAGGCACCTCTGGAAACACCATATATTTT. Its translation is CASSLGGTSGNTIYF.

V usage is TRBV30 and J usage is TRBJ2-2; D possibly corresponds to TRBD1 (6 bases). This CDR3 is built from 12 residues. The ends were cut back, 5 bases at V and 8 bases at J, with 12 bases in the middle. Germline loops: CDR1 GTSNPN, CDR2 SVGIG (reference sequence). CDR3 residues: CAWQQGNGELFF. The CDR3 DNA reads TGTGCCTGGCAGCAGGGGAATGGGGAGCTGTTTTTT.

The rearrangement joins TRBV5-4 to TRBJ2-7; a possible D gene is TRBD1 (7 bases). Germline CDR1 and CDR2: SGHNT and YYREEE (reference sequence). The V gene lost 0 bases and the J gene lost 3 bases, with 16 bases spanning the gap. This CDR3 is 16 amino acids long. CDR3 nucleotides: TGTGCCAGCAGCTTGGGGACAGGCAGGGGGGACTACGAGCAGTACTTC. Its protein product is CASSLGTGRGDYEQYF.

The chain joins TRBV5-4 to TRBJ2-5, with D uncertain. The V and J ends lost 4 bases and 2 bases respectively, with 18 bases between them. The CDR3 consists of 16 residues. Germline V gene lookup returns CDR1 SGHNT and CDR2 YYREEE (reference sequence). The CDR3 DNA is TGTGCCAGCAGCGGCAAGCATAGTCCACTACAAGAGACCCAGTACTTC. As protein: CASSGKHSPLQETQYF.

The V gene is TRBV19, the J gene TRBJ2-5; 7 positions agree with TRBD1. The J call is doubtful: the DNA matches TRBJ2-7 better. This CDR3 is 16 amino acids long. From germline, CDR1 is LNHDA and CDR2 SQIVND (reference sequence). In DNA form, the CDR3 reads TGTGCCAGTAGTAGAGGACCGACAGGGAGCTCCTACGAGCAGTACTTC. Residues: CASSRGPTGSSYEQYF.

The chain is built from TRBV5-5 and TRBJ2-1; 12 bases align to TRBD2. J lost 7 bases, V lost 3 bases, and 2 bases had no gene match. CDR3 length: 14 amino acids. The germline CDR1 and CDR2 sequences are SGHKS and YYEKEE (reference sequence). This CDR3 reads CASSSGTSGNEQFF. In DNA, the CDR3 is TGTGCCAGCAGCTCCGGGACTAGCGGGAATGAGCAGTTCTTC.

The V and J genes are TRBV28 and TRBJ2-3; 10 bases map to TRBD2. This CDR3 has 16 amino acids. V gave up 6 bases and J gave up 4 bases; unmatched junction bases: 10. Germline CDR1 reads MDHEN; CDR2 reads SYDVKM. CDR3 bases: TGTGCCAGCAGCGCAGGAGGGAGCGGGAGGGCAGATACGCAGTATTTT. Protein: CASSAGGSGRADTQYF. The full variable domain, with the rest looked up from reference TRBV28 and TRBJ2-3, is DVKVTQSSRYLVKRTGEKVFLECVQDMDHENMFWYRQDPGLGLRLIYFSYDVKMKEKGDIPEGYSVSREKKERFSLILESASTNQTSMYLCASSAGGSGRADTQYFGPGTRLTVL.

The chain combines TRBV7-2 with TRBJ2-1; possible D gene TRBD1, 5 bases. CDR1 and CDR2 (germline): SGHTA, FQGNSA. This CDR3 has 14 residues. V lost 8 bases, J lost 4 bases, and 15 bases lay in between. The CDR3 nucleotides read TGTGCCAGCTCCCTTCAGGGCGGATACAATGAGCAGTTCTTC. As protein: CASSLQGGYNEQFF.

This rearrangement joins TRBV5-1 to TRBJ2-3; D perhaps matches TRBD1 (5 bases). Between the trimmed V and J ends, which lost 0 bases and 0 bases, there was a span of 8 bases. This CDR3 is 15 amino acids long. CDR1 and CDR2 from the germline V gene are SGHRS and YFSETQ. CDR3 in amino acids: CASSLAWTSTDTQYF. CDR3 sequence (DNA): TGCGCCAGCAGCTTGGCGTGGACAAGCACAGATACGCAGTATTTT.

In its sample, this clone was seen a few times. This chain joins TRBV5-1 and TRBJ2-7; tentatively, D is TRBD2 (5 bases). V shed 4 bases and J shed 1 base, with 12 bases lying between them. Germline values: CDR1 SGHRS, CDR2 YFSETQ. The CDR3 is 14 residues long. The CDR3 region has the DNA TGCGCCAGCAGCGACCGGGGTCCTTCCTACGAGCAGTACTTC. Translation gives CASSDRGPSYEQYF.

The chain uses TRBV6-5 and TRBJ2-7, with 9 positions matching TRBD2. Losses at the gene ends were 5 bases for V and 5 bases for J; bases not matched to a gene: 7. This CDR3 has 14 amino acids. Looked up from germline, CDR1 is MNHEY and CDR2 is SVGAGI. The CDR3 bases are TGTGCCAGCAGTGCTGGACTAGCGTTACACGAGCAGTACTTC. Its protein is CASSAGLALHEQYF.

The V gene is TRBV7-3, the J gene TRBJ2-2; 8 bases agree with TRBD2. In germline, CDR1 is SGHTA, CDR2 FQGTGA. Trimming removed 1 base from V and 4 bases from J; junction bases left unmatched: 8. The CDR3 covers 17 residues. As DNA, the CDR3 is TGTGCCAGCAGCTTAATAGGTAGCGGGACACTCACCGGGGAGCTGTTTTTT. Its translation: CASSLIGSGTLTGELFF.

V gene TRBV7-8 combines with J gene TRBJ2-7, with TRBD1 as a possible D gene (5 bases). This CDR3 is built from 14 residues. Germline CDR1 is SGHVS and CDR2 is FQNEAQ. Deletions cut 6 bases from V and 0 bases from J, with 12 bases between. CDR3 sequence reads: CASSWGSVSYEQYF. As DNA, the CDR3 is TGTGCCAGCAGTTGGGGCTCAGTCTCCTACGAGCAGTACTTC.